These 10 T cell receptor beta chains were sequenced from one sample in a study of T cell repertoires in cytomegalovirus infection. TCRdb re-analysed the reads in MiXCR, keeping a single row per CDR3 protein. The sample has over 450,000 distinct CDR3 sequences; around 10% are singletons. The sequencing sample was made of PBMCs. The receptors here all came from a human donor in good health (CMV status not recorded). Some clones in this sample may be carry-over from other donors' samples.

This chain links TRBV7-6 with TRBJ2-7; D unresolved. Trimming took off 5 bases at V and 2 bases at J, with 16 bases between the two ends. Germline CDR1 is SGHVS and CDR2 is FNYEAQ. The CDR3 is 15 amino acids. The chain's CDR3 is CASSPVGNPTYEQYF. The CDR3, as DNA: TGTGCCAGCAGCCCCGTAGGGAACCCCACCTACGAGCAGTACTTC.

This clonotype was recorded at least ten times. V usage is TRBV7-2 and J usage is TRBJ1-4; D gene ambiguous. CDR3 size: 14 residues. V was cut by 1 base and J by 7 bases, with 10 bases left in between. Germline assignment: CDR1 SGHTA and CDR2 FQGNSA. The CDR3 DNA reads as TGTGCCAGCAGCTTAGGGGCCCGGAGTGAAAAACTGTTTTTT. It codes for CASSLGARSEKLFF.

This clonotype was detected ten times or more. CDR3 sequence (DNA): TGTGCCAGCAGCCAGGAACTTCACAATGAGCAGTTCTTC. Protein: CASSQELHNEQFF. The chain has TRBV3-1 and TRBJ2-1; D remains unclear. This CDR3 is built from 13 residues. The V gene's germline CDR1 is LGHDT and CDR2 YNNKEL (reference sequence). The V and J ends lost 3 bases and 5 bases respectively, with 8 bases between them.

This clonotype has only a few counts. This chain connects TRBV2 to TRBJ1-5; D remains ambiguous. There are 14 residues in the CDR3. Per germline, CDR1 SNHLY and CDR2 FYNNEI. V lost 2 bases to trimming and J lost 0 bases, with 5 bases between them. The CDR3 sequence is CASSEHLSNQPQHF. In nucleotides, the CDR3 is TGTGCCAGCAGTGAACATCTTAGCAATCAGCCCCAGCATTTT.

In its sample, this clonotype was seen many times. This chain connects TRBV6-6 to TRBJ2-1; 10 bases fit TRBD1. This CDR3 region has 15 residues. V lost 7 bases, J lost 6 bases, and 9 bases stayed unmatched. Germline CDR1 and CDR2: MNHNY and SVGAGI (reference sequence). For the CDR3, the DNA is TGTGCCAGCACCTGGGACAGGGGAATCGCCAATGAGCAGTTCTTC. It specifies CASTWDRGIANEQFF.

This clonotype was detected many times. This sequence joins TRBV6-1 and TRBJ2-5; D remains unclear. The V and J ends lost 3 bases and 3 bases respectively, with 20 bases between them. Germline V gene data show CDR1 as MNHNS and CDR2 as SASEGT. This CDR3 contains 17 residues. CDR3 sequence: CASSEYGPAEAKETQYF. The DNA of the CDR3 is TGTGCCAGCAGTGAGTACGGACCCGCCGAAGCTAAAGAGACCCAGTACTTC.

This clonotype showed up just a few times. The V gene is TRBV6-5, the J gene TRBJ1-1, with 9 bases that match TRBD1. Losses at the gene ends were 8 bases for V and 5 bases for J; bases not matched to a gene: 9. The CDR3 loop spans 14 amino acids. From germline, CDR1 is MNHEY and CDR2 SVGAGI. The CDR3 spells CASGRGQGNTEAFF. CDR3 DNA: TGTGCCAGCGGCCGGGGACAGGGCAATACTGAAGCTTTCTTT.

On this clonotype: A read error may be the cause here, since a much bigger clone is one base away. V and J are TRBV11-2 and TRBJ2-3; D is unresolved. CDR1 is SGHAT, CDR2 FQNNGV, per germline. The ends were cut back, 5 bases at V and 4 bases at J, with 10 bases in the middle. The CDR3 sequence is 13 residues long. In DNA, the CDR3 is TGTGCCAGCAGCGTGATAACCGCAGATACGCAGTATTTT. Encoded protein: CASSVITADTQYF. Looking up the rest from reference TRBV11-2 and TRBJ2-3 gives the full variable domain: EAGVAQSPRYKIIEKRQSVAFWCNPISGHATLYWYQQILGQGPKLLIQFQNNGVVDDSQLPKDRFSAERLKGVDSTLKIQPAKLEDSAVYLCASSVITADTQYFGPGTRLTVL.

At least ten counts were recorded for this clonotype. This rearrangement joins TRBV6-1 to TRBJ1-6; 8 nucleotides align to TRBD1. This CDR3 is built from 16 residues. V shed 2 bases, J shed 5 bases, and the junction held 5 bases outside the gene matches. The V gene's germline CDR1 is MNHNS and CDR2 SASEGT. The CDR3: CASSELGQGDNSPLHF. The CDR3, as DNA: TGTGCCAGCAGTGAATTAGGACAGGGAGATAATTCACCCCTCCACTTT.

This clonotype was found many times. This chain links TRBV12-3 or TRBV12-4 with TRBJ2-3; possibly TRBD2 for D (5 bases). This CDR3 comprises 14 residues. V lost 6 bases and J lost 2, with 12 bases in between. CDR3 amino acids: CASRPEVTTDTQYF. As DNA, the CDR3 is TGTGCCAGCAGGCCGGAGGTTACCACAGATACGCAGTATTTT.